These 14 T cell receptor beta chains were all obtained from the same sample, sequenced in a study of human T cells and chemical hapten exposure (dated by TCRdb to the early 2020s). The method behind the library was RACE. This sample was sequenced with a NextSeq 500. The public reads were quality trimmed at Q25 with fastp and then assembled into clones with MiXCR by TCRdb, keeping productive beta chains. Rows with one shared CDR3 protein collapse into an entry with the most common genes and DNA. The sample data list some 89,000 distinct CDR3 sequences, and about a tenth of these were observed just once. Clones ranked in the top ten supply 2.5% of the sample. The sample's time point label, decoded: patch test 2, 6 weeks after DPC sensitization. The sample's treatment or condition label is to be understood as: therapeutic diphenylcyclopropenone sensitization with weekly scalp DPC. Material: whole blood, obtained in connection with sensitization to the hapten diphenylcyclopropenone (DPC). The receptor set was obtained from a woman aged 30 to 39 with alopecia areata. Some clones in this sample may be carry-over from other donors' samples.

The sample holds many counts of this clonotype. V gene TRBV7-2 combines with J gene TRBJ2-3, with D hard to call. Germline V gene lookup returns CDR1 SGHTA and CDR2 FQGNSA. The CDR3 contains 15 residues. V was shortened by 3 bases and J by 2 bases, with 12 bases between the two germline ends. The CDR3 here is CASSFRNSYTDTQYF. CDR3 coding DNA: TGTGCCAGCAGCTTTCGTAACAGCTACACAGATACGCAGTATTTT.

J is TRBJ2-1 and V is TRBV5-1; TRBD1 matches 7 bases. This CDR3 region has 15 residues. J lost 0 bases, V lost 5 bases, and 5 bases had no gene match. Germline CDR1 reads SGHRS; CDR2 reads YFSETQ. This CDR3 is CASRIQGSSYNEQFF. In nucleotides, the CDR3 is TGCGCCAGCAGAATACAGGGGAGCTCCTACAATGAGCAGTTCTTC. The variable domain in full, completed from reference TRBV5-1 and TRBJ2-1, reads KAGVTQTPRYLIKTRGQQVTLSCSPISGHRSVSWYQQTPGQGLQFLFEYFSETQRNKGNFPGRFSGRQFSNSRSEMNVSTLELGDSALYLCASRIQGSSYNEQFFGPGTRLTVL.

This clonotype showed up many times. This chain joins TRBV7-9 and TRBJ2-1; 7 nucleotides match TRBD2. V shed 6 bases, J shed 2 bases, and the junction held 7 bases outside the gene matches. The CDR3 is made up of 15 amino acids. The germline V gene has CDR1 SEHNR and CDR2 FQNEAQ (reference sequence). Here the CDR3 DNA reads TGTGCCAGCAGGGATCCTAGCGGAGCCTACAATGAGCAGTTCTTC. This translates into CASRDPSGAYNEQFF.

This clonotype was found a few times. The V call is TRBV18, the J call TRBJ2-7; 9 bases are a match to TRBD1. CDR3 length: 15 amino acids. Losses at the gene ends were 0 bases for V and 3 bases for J; bases not matched to a gene: 3. Germline values: CDR1 KGHSH, CDR2 LQKENI. This CDR3 is CASSPPGGQGYEQYF. Here the CDR3 DNA reads TGTGCCAGCTCACCACCCGGGGGACAGGGCTACGAGCAGTACTTC.

In its sample, this clonotype was seen many times. The chain has TRBV28 and TRBJ1-2; 7 bases align to TRBD1. CDR3 size: 13 residues. The V gene's germline CDR1 is MDHEN and CDR2 SYDVKM. The J segment lost 4 bases and the V segment lost 6 bases, leaving 5 bases of the junction unmatched. The CDR3 DNA follows: TGTGCCAGCAGCCAAGGGACAGCCTATGGCTACACCTTC. This codes for CASSQGTAYGYTF.

The table lists this clonotype with many counts. The rearrangement joins TRBV29-1 to TRBJ2-5; D is undetermined. CDR3 length equals 12 residues. Germline CDR1 and CDR2: SQVTM and ANQGSEA. V shed 4 bases and J shed 0 bases, with 6 bases lying between them. The CDR3 spells CSVVGDQETQYF. The CDR3 DNA sequence: TGCAGCGTTGTTGGTGACCAAGAGACCCAGTACTTC.

The V and J genes are TRBV7-2 and TRBJ1-6; D ambiguous. The germline gives CDR1 SGHTA, CDR2 FQGNSA. This CDR3 has 17 residues. Trimming left V 5 bases short and J 4 bases short, with 18 bases between. The DNA for the CDR3 is TGTGCCAGCAGCCCCGGACGAGCCCTTAGGTATAATTCACCCCTCCACTTT. It specifies CASSPGRALRYNSPLHF. Using reference TRBV7-2 and TRBJ1-6 for the parts outside the CDR3, the full variable domain is GAGVSQSPSNKVTEKGKDVELRCDPISGHTALYWYRQSLGQGLEFLIYFQGNSAPDKSGLPSDRFSAERTGGSVSTLTIQRTQQEDSAVYLCASSPGRALRYNSPLHFGNGTRLTVT.

At least ten counts were recorded for this clonotype. The rearrangement links TRBV28 to TRBJ1-2, with no clear D. The CDR3 length is 12 residues. Germline CDR1 and CDR2: MDHEN and SYDVKM. The V and J ends lost 2 bases and 7 bases respectively, with 8 bases between them. This CDR3 is CASSLIGGGYTF. DNA of the CDR3: TGTGCCAGCAGTTTAATTGGTGGTGGCTACACCTTC.

This clonotype was seen repeatedly, ten times or more. The chain joins TRBV28 to TRBJ2-5; TRBD1 agrees at 7 bases. After removal of 6 bases from V and 4 bases from J, the junction contained 5 bases not matched to a gene. Per the germline V gene, CDR1 is MDHEN and CDR2 is SYDVKM. The CDR3 runs to 13 residues. CDR3: CASSEGQLETQYF. CDR3 in DNA: TGTGCCAGCAGCGAGGGACAGTTAGAGACCCAGTACTTC.

This clonotype has just a few counts. V usage is TRBV3-1 and J usage is TRBJ2-7, with a weak D call TRBD1 (5 bases). The CDR3 contains 14 residues. CDR1 is LGHDT, CDR2 YNNKEL, per germline (reference sequence). V shed 1 base and J shed 5 bases, with 12 bases lying between them. The CDR3, as DNA: TGTGCCAGCAGCCAAGCCCAGGGTTACCACGAGCAGTACTTC. It yields the protein CASSQAQGYHEQYF.

This clonotype appeared a few times. The gene calls are TRBV6-6 and TRBJ2-7; D is undetermined. Germline CDR1 is MNHNY and CDR2 is SVGAGI (reference sequence). V dropped 5 bases and J dropped 9 bases, with 11 bases sitting between them. This CDR3 has 11 residues. For the CDR3, the DNA is TGTGCCAGCAGTCCCGGAGTGAGGCAGTACTTC. It yields the protein CASSPGVRQYF.

This clonotype was seen a few times. The chain couples TRBV19 to TRBJ2-6; 7 bases align to TRBD1. Germline lookup yields CDR1 LNHDA and CDR2 SQIVND (reference sequence). This CDR3 contains 17 residues. After removal of 7 bases from V and 2 bases from J, the junction contained 11 bases not matched to a gene. DNA for the CDR3: TGTGCCAGTATCCCGGGCAGGGGGAGACCTGGGGCCAACGTCCTGACTTTC. Amino acids: CASIPGRGRPGANVLTF.

This clonotype has ten or more counts. The chain links TRBV7-3 to TRBJ1-3; D is unresolved. Germline V gene data show CDR1 as SGHTA and CDR2 as FQGTGA. Trimming cost V 6 bases and J 1 base, with 7 bases left between them. This CDR3 has 13 residues. This chain's CDR3 is CASSPGSGNTIYF. CDR3 nucleotides: TGTGCCAGCAGTCCGGGGTCTGGAAACACCATATATTTT.

This clonotype has just a few counts. The gene calls are TRBV28 and TRBJ2-7; 8 bases align to TRBD1. The CDR3 is made up of 14 amino acids. V was pared by 6 bases and J by 4 bases, with 8 bases of the junction left unmatched. The V gene's germline CDR1 is MDHEN and CDR2 SYDVKM. CDR3 protein: CASRDGQGGYEQYF. The CDR3, as DNA: TGTGCCAGCAGGGATGGACAGGGAGGATACGAGCAGTACTTC. Drawing the rest from reference TRBV28 and TRBJ2-7, the complete variable domain is DVKVTQSSRYLVKRTGEKVFLECVQDMDHENMFWYRQDPGLGLRLIYFSYDVKMKEKGDIPEGYSVSREKKERFSLILESASTNQTSMYLCASRDGQGGYEQYFGPGTRLTVT.